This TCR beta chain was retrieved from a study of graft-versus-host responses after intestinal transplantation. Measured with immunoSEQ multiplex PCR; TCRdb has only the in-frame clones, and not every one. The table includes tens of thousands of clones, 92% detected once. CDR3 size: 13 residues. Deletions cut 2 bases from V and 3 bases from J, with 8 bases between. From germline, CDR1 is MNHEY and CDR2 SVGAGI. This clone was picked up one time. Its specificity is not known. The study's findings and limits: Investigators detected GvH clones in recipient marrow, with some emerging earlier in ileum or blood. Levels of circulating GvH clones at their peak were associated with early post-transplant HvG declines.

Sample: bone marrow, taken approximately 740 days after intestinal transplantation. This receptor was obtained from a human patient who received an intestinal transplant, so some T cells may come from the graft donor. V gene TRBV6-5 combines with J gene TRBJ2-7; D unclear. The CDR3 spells CASSYGFGYEQYF. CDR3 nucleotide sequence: TGTGCCAGCAGTTACGGTTTCGGCTACGAGCAGTACTTC.